This T cell receptor beta chain appears in the sequencing data of a study of T-cell memory formation after mild COVID-19. Study-level information: TCR clusters mostly belonged to single donors. Study observations and caveats: Some clones that responded were present in memory (sampled pre-infection), which suggests cross-reactive memory joined.

The CDR3 extends over 11 amino acids. Trimming cost V 2 bases and J 10 bases, with 9 bases left between them. CDR1 and CDR2 (germline): MGHDK, SYGVNS. 5'RACE with constant-segment primers yielded barcoded, UMI-tagged TCR alpha and TCR beta cDNA libraries. TCRdb used MiXCR to reprocess the 5' RACE reads, holding one entry per CDR3 protein. This table has some 270,000 distinct CDR3 sequences, roughly 14% appearing once. Turning to this clonotype: Its target is unknown.

The sample consisted of PBMCs or a T cell subset sorted from them (not recorded which). This chain joins TRBV25-1 and TRBJ2-7, with unresolved D. The TCR was taken from an adult woman who had mild COVID-19 (a few samples of this study predate the infection). Cell type and time point are not known. In nucleotides, the CDR3 is TGTGCCAGCAGTGAACGGCAGGCCCAGTACTTC. Protein: CASSERQAQYF.